The present T cell receptor (beta chain) was sequenced within a study of blood T cell repertoires in COVID-19. As for the study in general: T cells, B-cell-depleted T cells, or PBMCs provided the cDNA or gDNA that served as material.

V was clipped by 0 bases and J by 11 bases; unmatched bases: 13. Germline loops: CDR1 MNHEY, CDR2 SVGAGI. The CDR3 has 16 amino acids. This clone was seen a few times. Assay: immunoSEQ multiplex PCR; the TCRdb copy retains only in-frame clones and omits some. The sample has about 150,000 clones; approximately 90% are singletons. This chain uses TRBV6-5 with TRBJ1-1; 9 bases are a match to TRBD1. The source material was peripheral blood. The sequence was obtained from a human donor with COVID-19, enrolled during active disease. The donor label of this sample is uncertain. CDR3: CASSYSSPGQGYWAFF. The CDR3, as DNA: TGTGCCAGCAGTTACTCGTCTCCGGGACAGGGATATTGGGCTTTCTTT.